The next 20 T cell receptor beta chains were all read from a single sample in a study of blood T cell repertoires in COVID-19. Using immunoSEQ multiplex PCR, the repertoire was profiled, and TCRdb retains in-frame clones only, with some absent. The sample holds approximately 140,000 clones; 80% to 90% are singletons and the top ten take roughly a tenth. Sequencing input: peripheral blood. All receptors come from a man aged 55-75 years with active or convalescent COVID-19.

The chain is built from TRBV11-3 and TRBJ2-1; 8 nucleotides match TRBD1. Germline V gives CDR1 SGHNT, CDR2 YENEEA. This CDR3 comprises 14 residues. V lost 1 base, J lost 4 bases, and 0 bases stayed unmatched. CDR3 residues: CASSLGTGYNEQFF. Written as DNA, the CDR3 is TGTGCCAGCAGCTTAGGGACAGGGTACAATGAGCAGTTCTTC.

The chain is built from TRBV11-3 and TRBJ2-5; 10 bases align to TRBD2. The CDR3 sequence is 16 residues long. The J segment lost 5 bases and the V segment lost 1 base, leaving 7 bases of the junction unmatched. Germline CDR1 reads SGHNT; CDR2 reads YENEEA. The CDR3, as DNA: TGTGCCAGCAGCTTAGGGGGGCTAGCGGGAGCTGAGACCCAGTACTTC. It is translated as CASSLGGLAGAETQYF.

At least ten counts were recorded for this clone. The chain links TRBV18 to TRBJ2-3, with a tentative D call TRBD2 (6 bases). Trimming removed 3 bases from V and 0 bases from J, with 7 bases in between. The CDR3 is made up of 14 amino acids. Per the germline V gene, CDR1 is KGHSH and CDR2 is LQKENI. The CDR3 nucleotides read TGTGCCAGCTCACCTGGGACTAGCACAGATACGCAGTATTTT. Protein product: CASSPGTSTDTQYF.

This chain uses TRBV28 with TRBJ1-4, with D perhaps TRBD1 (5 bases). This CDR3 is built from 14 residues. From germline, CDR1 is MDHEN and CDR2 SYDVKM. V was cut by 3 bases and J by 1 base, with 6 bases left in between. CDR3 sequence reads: CASSLGGTNEKLFF. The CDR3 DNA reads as TGTGCCAGCAGTTTGGGGGGAACTAATGAAAAACTGTTTTTT.

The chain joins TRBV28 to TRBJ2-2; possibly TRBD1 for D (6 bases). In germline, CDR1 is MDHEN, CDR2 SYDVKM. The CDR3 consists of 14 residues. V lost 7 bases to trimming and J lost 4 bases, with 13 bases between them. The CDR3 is CASTRQVRTGELFF. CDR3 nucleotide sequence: TGTGCCAGCACCAGACAGGTTCGCACCGGGGAGCTGTTTTTT. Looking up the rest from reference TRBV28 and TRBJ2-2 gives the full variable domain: DVKVTQSSRYLVKRTGEKVFLECVQDMDHENMFWYRQDPGLGLRLIYFSYDVKMKEKGDIPEGYSVSREKKERFSLILESASTNQTSMYLCASTRQVRTGELFFGEGSRLTVL.

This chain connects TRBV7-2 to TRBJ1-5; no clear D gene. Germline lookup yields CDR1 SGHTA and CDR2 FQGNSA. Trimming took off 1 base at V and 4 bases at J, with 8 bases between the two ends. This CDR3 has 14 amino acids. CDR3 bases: TGTGCCAGCAGCTTAGTTTCGGGGAATCAGCCCCAGCATTTT. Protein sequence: CASSLVSGNQPQHF.

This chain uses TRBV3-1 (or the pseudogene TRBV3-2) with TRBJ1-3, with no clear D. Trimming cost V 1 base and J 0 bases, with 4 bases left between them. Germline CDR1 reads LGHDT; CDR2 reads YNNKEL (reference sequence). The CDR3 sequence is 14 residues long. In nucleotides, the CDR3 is TGTGCCAGCAGCCAAGCAGACTCTGGAAACACCATATATTTT. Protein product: CASSQADSGNTIYF.

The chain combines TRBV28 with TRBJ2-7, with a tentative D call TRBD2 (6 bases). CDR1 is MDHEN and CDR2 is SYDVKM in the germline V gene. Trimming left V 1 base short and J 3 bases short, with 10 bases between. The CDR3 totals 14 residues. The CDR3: CASSLSLALYEQYF. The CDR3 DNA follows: TGTGCCAGCAGTTTATCGCTAGCGCTCTACGAGCAGTACTTC.

This CDR3 reads CASSQTVSSYNEQFF. The CDR3 DNA reads TGTGCCAGCTCACAGACAGTCAGCTCCTACAATGAGCAGTTCTTC. The chain uses TRBV18 and TRBJ2-1, with D perhaps matching TRBD1 (5 bases). V dropped 4 bases and J dropped 0 bases, with 10 bases sitting between them. The CDR3 has 15 residues. CDR1 KGHSH and CDR2 LQKENI come from the germline V gene.

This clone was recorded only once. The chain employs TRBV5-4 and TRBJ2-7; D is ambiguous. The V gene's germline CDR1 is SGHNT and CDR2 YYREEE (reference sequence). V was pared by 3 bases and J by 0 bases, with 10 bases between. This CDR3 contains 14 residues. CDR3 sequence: CASSSAGSSYEQYF. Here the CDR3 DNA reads TGTGCCAGCAGCTCCGCTGGTAGCTCCTACGAGCAGTACTTC.

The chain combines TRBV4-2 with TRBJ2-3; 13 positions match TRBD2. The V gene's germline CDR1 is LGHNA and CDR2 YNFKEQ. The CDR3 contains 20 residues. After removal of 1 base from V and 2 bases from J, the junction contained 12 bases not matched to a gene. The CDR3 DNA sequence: TGTGCCAGCAGCCAAGTCACTAGCGGGAGGGCCAGGGGCATCACAGATACGCAGTATTTT. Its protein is CASSQVTSGRARGITDTQYF.

Here the CDR3 DNA reads TGTGCCAGCAGTTCGGACAGGGTTAGGGGCCAGCCCCAGCATTTT. Translation: CASSSDRVRGQPQHF. The chain links TRBV6-2 or TRBV6-3 to TRBJ1-5; the match to TRBD1 covers 8 bases. This CDR3 has 15 amino acids. Germline CDR1 is MNHEY and CDR2 is SVGEGT. J was trimmed by 7 bases and V by 4 bases; bases with no gene match: 9.

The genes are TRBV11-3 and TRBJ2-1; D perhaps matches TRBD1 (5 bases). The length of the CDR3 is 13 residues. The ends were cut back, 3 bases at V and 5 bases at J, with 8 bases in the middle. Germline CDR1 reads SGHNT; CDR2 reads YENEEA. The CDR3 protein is CASSFDRNNEQFF. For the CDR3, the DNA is TGTGCCAGCAGCTTCGACAGAAACAATGAGCAGTTCTTC.

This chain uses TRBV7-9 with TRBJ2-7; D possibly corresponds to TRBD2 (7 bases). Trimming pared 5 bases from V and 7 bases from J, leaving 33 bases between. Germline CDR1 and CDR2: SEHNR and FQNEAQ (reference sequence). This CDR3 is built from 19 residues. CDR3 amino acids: CASSQTAGAVAGVSREQYF. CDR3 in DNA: TGTGCCAGCAGCCAAACGGCGGGGGCCGTGGCGGGAGTATCACGGGAGCAGTACTTC. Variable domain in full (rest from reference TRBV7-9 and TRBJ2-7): DTGVSQNPRHKITKRGQNVTFRCDPISEHNRLYWYRQTLGQGPEFLTYFQNEAQLEKSRLLSDRFSAERPKGSFSTLEIQRTEQGDSAMYLCASSQTAGAVAGVSREQYFGPGTRLTVT.

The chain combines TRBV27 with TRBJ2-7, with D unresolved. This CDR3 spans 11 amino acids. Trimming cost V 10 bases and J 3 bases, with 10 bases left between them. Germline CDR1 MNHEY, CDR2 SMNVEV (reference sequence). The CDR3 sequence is CATRRSYEQYF. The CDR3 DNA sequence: TGTGCCACGCGTAGAAGCTACGAGCAGTACTTC.

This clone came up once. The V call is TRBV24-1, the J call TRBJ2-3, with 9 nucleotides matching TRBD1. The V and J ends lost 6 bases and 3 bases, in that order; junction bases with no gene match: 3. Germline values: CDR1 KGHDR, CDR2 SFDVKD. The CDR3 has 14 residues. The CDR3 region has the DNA TGTGCCACCAGTCCGGGACAGGGTACAGATACGCAGTATTTT. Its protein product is CATSPGQGTDTQYF.

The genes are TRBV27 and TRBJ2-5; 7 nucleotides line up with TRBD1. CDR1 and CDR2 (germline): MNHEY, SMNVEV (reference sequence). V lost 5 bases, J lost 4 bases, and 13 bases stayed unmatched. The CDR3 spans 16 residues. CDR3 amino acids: CASSQWGPGQRETQYF. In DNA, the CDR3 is TGTGCCAGCAGTCAATGGGGGCCGGGACAGCGAGAGACCCAGTACTTC.

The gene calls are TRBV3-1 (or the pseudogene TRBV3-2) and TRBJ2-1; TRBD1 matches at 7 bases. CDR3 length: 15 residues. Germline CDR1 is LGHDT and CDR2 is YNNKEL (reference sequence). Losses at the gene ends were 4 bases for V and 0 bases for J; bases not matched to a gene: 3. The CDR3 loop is CASSLTGSSYNEQFF. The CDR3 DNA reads TGTGCCAGCAGCCTGACAGGGAGCTCCTACAATGAGCAGTTCTTC.

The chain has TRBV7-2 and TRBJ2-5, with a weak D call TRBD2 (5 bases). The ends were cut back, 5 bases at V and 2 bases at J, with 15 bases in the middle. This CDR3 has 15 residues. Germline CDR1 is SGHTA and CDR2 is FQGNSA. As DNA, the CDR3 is TGTGCCAGCAGCCCCCAAAGCGCGGGTCAAGAGACCCAGTACTTC. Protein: CASSPQSAGQETQYF.

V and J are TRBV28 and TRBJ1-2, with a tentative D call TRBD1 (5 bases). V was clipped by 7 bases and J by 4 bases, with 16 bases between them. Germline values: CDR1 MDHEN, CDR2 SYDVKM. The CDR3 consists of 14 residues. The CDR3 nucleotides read TGTGCCAGCACCTCAATCCAGACAGTCTATGGCTACACCTTC. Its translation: CASTSIQTVYGYTF.